This TCR beta chain is drawn from a study of sequential checkpoint blockade in melanoma. Looking at the study overall: Patients were randomized 1:1 to nivolumab-then-ipilimumab or ipilimumab-then-nivolumab first-line. Matched biopsies came pretreatment and at week 13 for approximately 20 patients. Overall study findings and caveats: Pretreatment TIL clonality tracked with response in the nivolumab-first arm.

Treatment meaning: randomized to nivolumab then ipilimumab (arm A) or the reverse (arm B). Clones were sequenced by immunoSEQ multiplex PCR, and TCRdb holds only the in-frame ones, with some missing. The sample holds approximately 1,200 clones, about a quarter seen once. Concerning this clone itself: Antigen specificity is unknown.

V lost 1 base to trimming and J lost 5 bases; unmatched junction nucleotides: 7. The length of the CDR3 is 15 residues. CDR1 GTSNPN and CDR2 SVGIG come from the germline V gene (reference sequence). The gene calls are TRBV30 and TRBJ2-2, with 7 positions matching TRBD2. This TCR was sampled from a human donor with melanoma. Here the sequenced sample was tumor tissue (inferred from file names), taken from a patient given nivolumab and ipilimumab in sequence. For the CDR3, the DNA is TGTGCCTGGAGTGGATCGGGGGGTAGAACCGGGGAGCTGTTTTTT. Amino acids: CAWSGSGGRTGELFF.